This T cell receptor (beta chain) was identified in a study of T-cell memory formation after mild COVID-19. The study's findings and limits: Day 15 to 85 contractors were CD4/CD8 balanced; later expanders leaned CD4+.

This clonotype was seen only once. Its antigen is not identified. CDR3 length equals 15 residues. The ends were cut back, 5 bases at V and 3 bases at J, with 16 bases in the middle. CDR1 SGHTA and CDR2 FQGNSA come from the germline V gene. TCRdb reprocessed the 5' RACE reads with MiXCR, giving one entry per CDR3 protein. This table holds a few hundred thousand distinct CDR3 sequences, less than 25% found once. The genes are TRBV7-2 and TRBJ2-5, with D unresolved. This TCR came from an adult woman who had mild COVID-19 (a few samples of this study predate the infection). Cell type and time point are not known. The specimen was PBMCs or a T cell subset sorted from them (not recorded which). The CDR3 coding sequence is TGTGCCAGCAGCCCCTGGACCGACGTCAAAGAGACCCAGTACTTC. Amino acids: CASSPWTDVKETQYF.